This is a list of T cell receptor beta chains from one sample in a study of regulatory T cells in long-lasting Graves disease. TCRdb re-called the multiplex PCR reads through MiXCR, storing one row per CDR3 protein. The sample records 350,000 to 550,000 distinct CDR3 sequences, 15% being singletons. The sample was also reused in another study, on T cells in Graves' hyperthyroidism and ophthalmopathy.

The input for sequencing was peripheral blood mononuclear cells (PBMCs), taken at new diagnosis, from a patient treated with antithyroid drugs. The receptors originated from a woman aged 25 to 39 with Graves disease. The CDR3 runs from the conserved cysteine through the conserved F or W. The order of the fields is clone size, D gene, V gene, J gene, CDR3 protein, CDR3 DNA. D genes are given only for firm matches. Expanded clones get a size class; other rows say once, few or many, or leave the size out.

many	NA	TRBV7-3	TRBJ1-2	CASSLTANSNYGYTF	TGTGCCAGCAGCTTAACGGCGAACTCTAACTATGGCTACACCTTC
few	TRBD2	TRBV24-1	TRBJ2-3	CATSDPAGGNTQYF	TGTGCCACCAGTGATCCAGCGGGAGGGAATACGCAGTATTTT
few	NA	TRBV6-1	TRBJ2-2	CASQEENTGELFF	TGTGCCAGCCAGGAAGAGAACACCGGGGAGCTGTTTTTT
many	TRBD1	TRBV12-3/TRBV12-4	TRBJ1-5	CASSKTGGSGNQPQHF	TGTGCCAGCAGTAAAACAGGGGGTTCGGGCAATCAGCCCCAGCATTTT
NA	NA	TRBV20-1	TRBJ2-2	CSARDGYPGELFF	TGCAGTGCTAGAGACGGGTATCCCGGGGAGCTGTTTTTT
few	TRBD1	TRBV19	TRBJ2-7	CASSIGDRSYEQYF	TGTGCCAGTAGTATAGGGGACAGGAGCTACGAGCAGTACTTC
many	NA	TRBV6-1	TRBJ1-5	CASSEGGAGNQPQHF	TGTGCCAGCAGTGAAGGGGGAGCGGGCAATCAGCCCCAGCATTTT
NA	NA	TRBV4-1	TRBJ2-1	CASSQGGARGVYNEQFF	TGCGCCAGCAGCCAAGGGGGAGCCCGAGGGGTTTACAATGAGCAGTTCTTC
many	NA	TRBV30	TRBJ1-1	CAWSRGAGDQAFF	TGTGCCTGGAGTCGGGGGGCCGGGGACCAAGCTTTCTTT
many	TRBD2	TRBV20-1	TRBJ2-3	CSARDGNGRAPDTQYF	TGCAGTGCTAGAGATGGTAACGGGAGGGCCCCAGATACGCAGTATTTT
NA	TRBD2	TRBV2	TRBJ2-7	CASSLYGLAGGYEQYF	TGTGCCAGCAGTTTATACGGACTAGCGGGAGGCTACGAGCAGTACTTC
few	NA	TRBV20-1	TRBJ2-1	CSALRGAGYNEQFF	TGCAGTGCCCTCAGGGGGGCAGGGTACAATGAGCAGTTCTTC
many	NA	TRBV2	TRBJ1-5	CASTRDTRNQPQHF	TGTGCCAGCACACGGGACACAAGGAATCAGCCCCAGCATTTT
NA	TRBD2	TRBV2	TRBJ2-1	CASSPRGTSGSSYNEQFF	TGTGCCAGCAGTCCCCGGGGGACTAGCGGGAGCTCCTACAATGAGCAGTTCTTC
many	NA	TRBV3-1	TRBJ1-1	CASSQDGLGVLTEAFF	TGTGCCAGCAGCCAAGATGGGTTGGGGGTACTGACTGAAGCTTTCTTT
many	NA	TRBV5-1	TRBJ2-7	CASSLEWVGISYEQYF	TGCGCCAGCAGCTTGGAGTGGGTGGGGATCTCCTACGAGCAGTACTTC
many	TRBD2	TRBV12-3/TRBV12-4	TRBJ2-7	CASSPSGRGGQYF	TGTGCCAGCAGTCCAAGCGGGAGAGGTGGGCAGTACTTC
NA	TRBD1	TRBV19	TRBJ1-2	CASTPGTGPVMGGYTF	TGTGCCAGTACCCCCGGGACAGGGCCAGTCATGGGTGGCTACACCTTC
many	NA	TRBV2	TRBJ2-7	CASSEGGDEQYF	TGTGCCAGCAGTGAGGGGGGAGACGAGCAGTACTTC
many	NA	TRBV5-5	TRBJ1-1	CASSPLGRLNTEAFF	TGTGCCAGCAGTCCGCTCGGGAGACTGAACACTGAAGCTTTCTTT
many	NA	TRBV20-1	TRBJ2-2	CSATPSTANTGELFF	TGCAGTGCTACCCCTAGCACTGCGAACACCGGGGAGCTGTTTTTT
NA	NA	TRBV11-3	TRBJ2-1	CASSSEGGPPNNEQFF	TGTGCCAGCAGCTCCGAGGGGGGCCCTCCTAACAATGAGCAGTTCTTC
few	NA	TRBV20-1	TRBJ1-1	CSARPRTQGLEAFF	TGCAGTGCTAGACCACGGACACAGGGCCTCGAAGCTTTCTTT
few	NA	TRBV20-1	TRBJ2-7	CSATEWGEQYF	TGCAGTGCTACAGAGTGGGGCGAGCAGTACTTC
NA	NA	TRBV4-2	TRBJ1-4	CASSQGGGAYEKLFF	TGTGCCAGCAGCCAAGGGGGAGGGGCGTATGAAAAACTGTTTTTT
many	NA	TRBV6-5	TRBJ1-5	CASSSSFAGLWGPQHF	TGTGCCAGCAGTTCCTCCTTTGCGGGCCTGTGGGGGCCCCAGCATTTT
NA	TRBD1	TRBV5-6	TRBJ1-1	CASSLAGTGEAFF	TGTGCCAGCAGCTTGGCCGGGACAGGGGAAGCTTTCTTT
many	TRBD1	TRBV27	TRBJ2-7	CASTHLVPEGARYNEQYF	TGTGCCAGCACCCACCTCGTCCCCGAGGGGGCTCGGTACAACGAGCAGTACTTC
many	NA	TRBV5-6	TRBJ1-5	CASSLGTRVSNQPQHF	TGTGCCAGCAGCTTAGGGACACGGGTTAGCAATCAGCCCCAGCATTTT
NA	NA	TRBV4-1	TRBJ1-2	CASSQSSQSNYGYTF	TGCGCCAGCAGCCAATCTAGCCAATCTAACTATGGCTACACCTTC
NA	TRBD1	TRBV6-1	TRBJ2-5	CASSEVTGGKETQYF	TGTGCCAGCAGTGAAGTTACAGGGGGTAAAGAGACCCAGTACTTC
few	TRBD2	TRBV7-6	TRBJ2-1	CASSPLGGGRANEQFF	TGTGCCAGCAGCCCCCTGGGGGGCGGGAGGGCCAATGAGCAGTTCTTC
many	TRBD1	TRBV7-9	TRBJ2-1	CASSLTGQADNEQFF	TGTGCCAGCAGCTTAACGGGACAGGCCGACAATGAGCAGTTCTTC
NA	NA	TRBV6-1	TRBJ1-4	CASSPLKGEKLFF	TGTGCCAGCAGTCCTCTGAAGGGTGAAAAACTGTTTTTT
many	TRBD2	TRBV20-1	TRBJ2-7	CSARVAGVHEQYF	TGCAGTGCTAGAGTAGCGGGAGTCCACGAGCAGTACTTC
NA	NA	TRBV20-1	TRBJ1-1	CSARSGTEAFF	TGCAGTGCTAGGAGTGGGACTGAAGCTTTCTTT
many	TRBD2	TRBV24-1	TRBJ2-3	CATSDLGTQLAGVDTQYF	TGTGCCACCAGTGATTTGGGCACTCAACTAGCGGGAGTCGATACGCAGTATTTT
many	NA	TRBV6-1	TRBJ1-1	CASSGSFTTEAFF	TGTGCCAGCAGTGGCAGTTTCACGACTGAAGCTTTCTTT
NA	NA	TRBV11-2	TRBJ2-5	CASSFVLSETQYF	TGTGCCAGCAGCTTCGTCCTCTCAGAGACCCAGTACTTC
few	NA	TRBV10-1	TRBJ1-1	CASSESLQQAFF	TGCGCCAGCAGTGAGTCGTTACAGCAAGCTTTCTTT
many	NA	TRBV6-1	TRBJ2-7	CASSEEGSYEQYF	TGTGCCAGCAGTGAGGAGGGTTCCTACGAGCAGTACTTC
many	NA	TRBV2	TRBJ1-2	CASKEAAGGGYGYTF	TGTGCCAGCAAAGAGGCTGCGGGGGGCGGCTATGGCTACACCTTC
NA	NA	TRBV30	TRBJ2-7	CAWRKLYNGTYEQYF	TGTGCCTGGAGGAAGCTGTATAACGGAACCTACGAGCAGTACTTC
many	NA	TRBV5-1	TRBJ2-3	CASSTRGDGTDTQYF	TGCGCCAGCAGCACAAGGGGGGACGGCACAGATACGCAGTATTTT
many	TRBD2	TRBV20-1	TRBJ2-1	CSARGTSGREVLMNEQFF	TGCAGTGCTAGGGGGACTAGCGGGAGAGAGGTTCTCATGAATGAGCAGTTCTTC
NA	TRBD1	TRBV10-2	TRBJ2-7	CATNQGDYEQYF	TGCGCCACCAATCAGGGGGACTACGAGCAGTACTTC
many	TRBD2	TRBV5-1	TRBJ2-5	CASSPTVAGDETQYF	TGCGCCAGCAGCCCTACCGTAGCGGGAGATGAGACCCAGTACTTC
NA	TRBD2	TRBV7-9	TRBJ2-2	CASSPAGGGELFF	TGTGCCAGCAGCCCAGCGGGGGGCGGGGAGCTGTTTTTT
many	NA	TRBV29-1	TRBJ2-7	CSARKGTTGAKAGYEQYF	TGCAGCGCAAGAAAGGGCACCACGGGAGCAAAGGCGGGCTACGAGCAGTACTTC
few	TRBD1	TRBV19	TRBJ1-2	CAIRGGETGNYGYTF	TGTGCCATAAGGGGGGGGGAGACAGGGAACTATGGCTACACCTTC
many	TRBD2	TRBV7-3	TRBJ2-5	CASSLSGRGETQYF	TGTGCCAGCAGCTTAAGCGGGAGAGGAGAGACCCAGTACTTC
many	TRBD2	TRBV20-1	TRBJ2-3	CSASGTSLVDTQYF	TGCAGTGCTTCCGGGACTAGCTTGGTGGATACGCAGTATTTT
many	TRBD2	TRBV20-1	TRBJ2-3	CSALGLVGASTDTQYF	TGCAGTGCTCTAGGACTAGTCGGGGCTAGCACAGATACGCAGTATTTT
NA	TRBD2	TRBV5-5	TRBJ2-7	CASSLETSGRYEQYF	TGTGCCAGCAGCTTGGAGACTAGCGGGAGGTACGAGCAGTACTTC
NA	NA	TRBV2	TRBJ1-5	CASSARINQPQHF	TGTGCCAGCAGTGCCCGGATTAATCAGCCCCAGCATTTT
many	NA	TRBV6-9	TRBJ1-1	CASSYRGIMNTEAFF	TGTGCCAGCAGTTACAGAGGTATTATGAACACTGAAGCTTTCTTT
few	NA	TRBV10-3	TRBJ1-6	CATRDPYNSPLHF	TGTGCCACCCGGGACCCATATAATTCACCCCTCCACTTT
many	TRBD1	TRBV20-1	TRBJ1-5	CSARDKGQGLNSNQPQHF	TGCAGTGCTAGAGATAAGGGACAGGGACTTAATAGCAATCAGCCCCAGCATTTT
many	NA	TRBV12-3/TRBV12-4	TRBJ2-5	CASQDSRETQYF	TGTGCCAGCCAGGACTCCCGGGAGACCCAGTACTTC